The 18 T cell receptor beta chains below come from one sample, sequenced in a study of blood T cell repertoires in COVID-19. Assay: immunoSEQ multiplex PCR; the TCRdb copy retains only in-frame clones and omits some. The profile shows roughly 100,000 clones, about nine tenths of them singletons. Sequencing input: peripheral blood. All receptors come from a woman aged 45-65 years with COVID-19, enrolled during active disease.

The rearrangement links TRBV7-2 to TRBJ2-2; TRBD2 aligns across 9 bases. Germline CDR1 and CDR2: SGHTA and FQGNSA. V shed 4 bases and J 6 bases; nucleotides not matched to a gene: 9. The CDR3 contains 16 residues. The CDR3 loop reads CASSSTGTSHPGELFF. For the CDR3, the DNA is TGTGCCAGCAGCTCCACCGGGACTAGCCACCCCGGGGAGCTGTTTTTT. The entire variable domain, with the rest obtained from reference TRBV7-2 and TRBJ2-2, is as follows: GAGVSQSPSNKVTEKGKDVELRCDPISGHTALYWYRQSLGQGLEFLIYFQGNSAPDKSGLPSDRFSAERTGGSVSTLTIQRTQQEDSAVYLCASSSTGTSHPGELFFGEGSRLTVL.

The rearrangement uses TRBV19 and TRBJ2-6; 7 bases are shared with TRBD1. V gave up 3 bases and J gave up 0 bases; unmatched junction bases: 8. Looked up from germline, CDR1 is LNHDA and CDR2 is SQIVND (reference sequence). The CDR3 totals 18 residues. The CDR3 region has the DNA TGTGCCAGTAGTATCCCGGGACAGAAGTACTCTGGGGCCAACGTCCTGACTTTC. This translates into CASSIPGQKYSGANVLTF.

The rearrangement links TRBV7-9 to TRBJ1-2; a weak D match, TRBD1 (6 bases). CDR3 length equals 13 residues. Trimming shortened V by 1 base and J by 6 bases, and 9 bases separated the two germline ends. Germline V gene lookup returns CDR1 SEHNR and CDR2 FQNEAQ (reference sequence). CDR3 nucleotides: TGTGCCAGCAGCTTAGGGGCAGGGGATGGCTACACCTTC. Translated, it gives CASSLGAGDGYTF.

This rearrangement joins TRBV2 to TRBJ1-1; TRBD1 is a possible D gene (6 bases). Between the trimmed V and J ends, which lost 10 bases and 1 base, there was a span of 7 bases. This CDR3 is built from 11 residues. Germline lookup yields CDR1 SNHLY and CDR2 FYNNEI. The CDR3 bases are TGTGCCATACAGGGGAACACTGAAGCTTTCTTT. Its protein product is CAIQGNTEAFF.

The chain uses TRBV2 and TRBJ2-1, with D maybe TRBD2 (5 bases). V lost 0 bases and J 12 bases, leaving 12 bases between the germline ends. The germline V gene encodes CDR1 SNHLY and CDR2 FYNNEI. This CDR3 is built from 13 residues. CDR3 sequence reads: CASSEARGLGQFF. CDR3 bases: TGTGCCAGCAGTGAAGCGCGAGGGCTTGGGCAGTTCTTC.

The chain has TRBV18 and TRBJ2-5; weak D call: TRBD1 (5 bases). Per germline, CDR1 KGHSH and CDR2 LQKENI. This CDR3 region has 12 residues. V lost 3 bases, J lost 4 bases, and 6 bases lay in between. The CDR3 bases are TGTGCCAGCTCACCGACAGTAGAGACCCAGTACTTC. Translation gives CASSPTVETQYF.

The DNA for the CDR3 is TGTGCCAGCAGCTTAGATTATAACGGCGGAAATTCCTATGGCTACACCTTC. It translates to CASSLDYNGGNSYGYTF. This chain joins TRBV11-3 and TRBJ1-2; D not certain. Germline V gives CDR1 SGHNT, CDR2 YENEEA. The CDR3 has 17 amino acids. The V gene lost 0 bases and the J gene lost 4 bases, with 18 bases spanning the gap.

The chain employs TRBV6-5 and TRBJ2-1, with a weak D call TRBD1 (5 bases). Between the trimmed V and J ends, which lost 7 bases and 0 bases, there was a span of 13 bases. The CDR3 runs to 15 residues. Germline lookup yields CDR1 MNHEY and CDR2 SVGAGI. The CDR3 DNA reads as TGTGCCAGCATCCCAGGGCCCCTCTCCTACAATGAGCAGTTCTTC. Amino acid sequence: CASIPGPLSYNEQFF.

This CDR3 reads CASSVRAGGITGETQYF. CDR3 in DNA: TGTGCCAGCAGTGTTCGAGCGGGGGGGATAACCGGGGAGACCCAGTACTTC. This sequence joins TRBV6-1 and TRBJ2-5; 10 bases align to TRBD2. This CDR3 contains 17 residues. The V gene's germline CDR1 is MNHNS and CDR2 SASEGT. V was clipped by 4 bases and J by 5 bases; unmatched bases: 13.

The J gene is TRBJ1-2, the V gene TRBV7-2, with D perhaps TRBD1 (6 bases). In germline, CDR1 is SGHTA, CDR2 FQGNSA. Trimming removed 1 base from V and 4 bases from J, with 7 bases in between. The CDR3 has 13 residues. The CDR3 DNA reads TGTGCCAGCAGCTTAGTCAGGGGCTATGGCTACACCTTC. It translates to CASSLVRGYGYTF. Full variable domain (remainder filled in from reference TRBV7-2 and TRBJ1-2): GAGVSQSPSNKVTEKGKDVELRCDPISGHTALYWYRQSLGQGLEFLIYFQGNSAPDKSGLPSDRFSAERTGGSVSTLTIQRTQQEDSAVYLCASSLVRGYGYTFGSGTRLTVV.

For this clone: At the DNA level, this CDR3 is encoded by other sequences in the same sample as well. The chain combines TRBV27 with TRBJ2-2; TRBD1 aligns across 7 bases. Unmatched junction bases numbered 0, after V lost 2 bases and J lost 0 bases. Germline lookup yields CDR1 MNHEY and CDR2 SMNVEV (reference sequence). The length of the CDR3 is 15 residues. The CDR3 bases are TGTGCCAGCAGTTTAGGGACAGCGAACACCGGGGAGCTGTTTTTT. Translation gives CASSLGTANTGELFF.

The chain couples TRBV6-5 to TRBJ1-1; TRBD1 is a possible D gene (6 bases). Germline assignment: CDR1 MNHEY and CDR2 SVGAGI. The CDR3 is 14 residues long. V lost 2 bases and J 8 bases, leaving 15 bases between the germline ends. The CDR3: CASSYGSLRGEAFF. DNA for the CDR3: TGTGCCAGCAGTTACGGGTCGTTAAGGGGGGAAGCTTTCTTT.

CDR3 sequence reads: CASSWTSGLQETQYF. The CDR3 bases are TGTGCCAGTAGTTGGACTAGCGGGCTACAAGAGACCCAGTACTTC. The chain links TRBV19 to TRBJ2-5; 11 bases agree with TRBD2. Germline V CDR1 and CDR2: LNHDA, SQIVND (reference sequence). V gave up 5 bases and J gave up 2 bases; unmatched junction bases: 4. The CDR3 contains 15 residues.

The CDR3 is CASSEQGPYEQYF. CDR3 DNA sequence: TGTGCCAGTAGTGAACAGGGGCCCTACGAGCAGTACTTC. The chain uses TRBV19 and TRBJ2-7; TRBD1 agrees at 7 bases. The CDR3 spans 13 residues. Losses at the gene ends were 5 bases for V and 2 bases for J; bases not matched to a gene: 3. Germline loops: CDR1 LNHDA, CDR2 SQIVND (reference sequence).

This clone was seen a few times. V is TRBV30 and J is TRBJ1-2; tentative D call: TRBD1 (5 bases). The CDR3 runs 14 residues. Germline V gives CDR1 GTSNPN, CDR2 SVGIG (reference sequence). CDR3 bases: TGTGCGTATCCTACCGGGACTGCTAACTATGGCTACACCTTC. This sequence encodes CAYPTGTANYGYTF.

The rearrangement links TRBV6-5 to TRBJ2-2; 7 bases line up with TRBD1. The CDR3 extends over 14 amino acids. Germline lookup yields CDR1 MNHEY and CDR2 SVGAGI. The ends lost 5 bases at V and 5 bases at J; junction bases unmatched: 5. The CDR3 here is CASSHTGVTGELFF. CDR3 in DNA: TGTGCCAGCAGTCACACAGGGGTAACCGGGGAGCTGTTTTTT.

The rearrangement uses TRBV11-3 and TRBJ1-2; 8 positions agree with TRBD1. Germline trimming cut 5 bases from V and 5 bases from J; bases unmatched to any gene: 7. Germline CDR1 reads SGHNT; CDR2 reads YENEEA. This CDR3 is built from 14 residues. The CDR3 DNA reads as TGTGCCAGCAGCCTGGGACAGGTGGGGTATGGCTACACCTTC. Encoded protein: CASSLGQVGYGYTF.

V and J are TRBV7-8 and TRBJ2-7, with TRBD2 matching over 8 bases. The trim removed 1 base at V and 6 bases at J, leaving 2 bases unmatched. The CDR3 has 13 amino acids. Germline values: CDR1 SGHVS, CDR2 FQNEAQ. CDR3: CASSLGAGGEQYF. The CDR3 coding sequence is TGTGCCAGCAGCTTAGGGGCGGGGGGCGAGCAGTACTTC.